This T cell receptor beta chain emerged from a study of blood T cell repertoires in COVID-19. Libraries were prepared by immunoSEQ multiplex PCR; TCRdb keeps only in-frame clonotypes and omits some of them. Of around 70,000 clones in the sample, more than 75% are singletons; the top ten hold about 16%. This CDR3 comprises 14 residues. The J segment lost 1 base and the V segment lost 5 bases, leaving 5 bases of the junction unmatched. Germline CDR1 reads SGHTA; CDR2 reads FQGNSA. V and J are TRBV7-2 and TRBJ2-7; 7 bases align to TRBD1. The sample consisted of peripheral blood. The sequence came from a human donor in a cohort sampled during active COVID-19. The CDR3 reads CASSPRQGSYEQYF. CDR3 nucleotide sequence: TGTGCCAGCAGCCCTCGACAGGGATCCTACGAGCAGTACTTC.